Following are 19 T cell receptor beta chains from one sample sequenced in a study of OX40 agonist ivuxolimab in advanced cancers. Measured with immunoSEQ multiplex PCR; TCRdb has only the in-frame clones, and not every one. In the table there are under 100,000 clones, under 85% of which are singletons. The specimen was CD4+ or CD8+ T cells sorted from blood, collected in a trial of the OX40 agonist ivuxolimab. These receptors came from an adult with an advanced solid tumor such as melanoma, head and neck, liver or kidney cancer.

V usage is TRBV25-1 and J usage is TRBJ2-1; 10 nucleotides match TRBD1. V lost 8 bases to trimming and J lost 4 bases; unmatched junction nucleotides: 8. Germline V gene lookup returns CDR1 MGHDK and CDR2 SYGVNS. This CDR3 is 15 amino acids long. The CDR3 here is CASSRGTGVYNEQFF. In nucleotides, the CDR3 is TGTGCCAGCTCCCGGGGGACAGGGGTTTACAATGAGCAGTTCTTC.

The J gene is TRBJ1-2, the V gene TRBV2, with a weak D call TRBD1 (6 bases). Looked up from germline, CDR1 is SNHLY and CDR2 is FYNNEI. Trimming cost V 10 bases and J 3 bases, with 15 bases left between them. The CDR3 has 13 amino acids. The CDR3 loop reads CAKKGEVDYGYTF. The CDR3 nucleotides read TGTGCCAAGAAGGGGGAAGTGGACTATGGCTACACCTTC.

This clone came up a few times. CDR3 nucleotides: TGTGCCAGTGGCGAGGGTAGCAATCAGCCCCAGCATTTT. Its protein product is CASGEGSNQPQHF. The chain links TRBV6-5 to TRBJ1-5, with D hard to call. Trimming took 9 bases from V and 0 from J, leaving 9 bases between them. The CDR3 length is 13 residues. Germline V gives CDR1 MNHEY, CDR2 SVGAGI.

The chain links TRBV11-3 to TRBJ2-7; weak D call: TRBD2 (6 bases). The CDR3 extends over 13 amino acids. Germline V CDR1 and CDR2: SGHNT, YENEEA. With 5 bases removed from V and 7 bases from J, the gap between germline ends came to 15 bases. The DNA for the CDR3 is TGTGCCAGCAGCCCTAGGCCCGCGGGGGAGCAGTACTTC. Residues: CASSPRPAGEQYF.

The V and J genes are TRBV28 and TRBJ2-7; 13 bases fit TRBD2. The CDR3 consists of 16 residues. V was clipped by 5 bases and J by 5 bases; unmatched bases: 9. In germline, CDR1 is MDHEN, CDR2 SYDVKM. CDR3 nucleotide sequence: TGTGCCAGCAGTGCACGTTGGACTAGCGGGAGCAACGAGCAGTACTTC. It is translated as CASSARWTSGSNEQYF.

The chain employs TRBV11-2 and TRBJ2-7; D ambiguous. This CDR3 is 15 amino acids long. V was pared by 5 bases and J by 0 bases, with 14 bases between. Germline V gene sequence: CDR1 SGHAT, CDR2 FQNNGV. CDR3 amino acids: CASSPRTASSYEQYF. CDR3 DNA sequence: TGTGCCAGCAGCCCCCGGACGGCTAGCTCCTACGAGCAGTACTTC. Full variable domain (missing parts from reference TRBV11-2 and TRBJ2-7): EAGVAQSPRYKIIEKRQSVAFWCNPISGHATLYWYQQILGQGPKLLIQFQNNGVVDDSQLPKDRFSAERLKGVDSTLKIQPAKLEDSAVYLCASSPRTASSYEQYFGPGTRLTVT.

About this clone: The junction does not match germline at one end; this may be a read error. The genes are TRBV5-1 and TRBJ2-7; 8 bases align to TRBD1. Looked up from germline, CDR1 is SGHRS and CDR2 is YFSETQ. The CDR3 has 16 residues. The CDR3 nucleotides are TGCGCCAGCAGCTTCGCTGGAGCAGGGGGCTCCCACGAGCAGTACTTC. It specifies CASSFAGAGGSHEQYF.

The chain joins TRBV23-1 to TRBJ2-1; no definite D call. TRBV23-1 is sorted into the ORF group, with uncertain function. This CDR3 has 19 amino acids. V dropped 4 bases and J dropped 0 bases, with 22 bases sitting between them. The DNA of the CDR3 is TGCGCCAGCAGTCCCTTAGCACCCAGCACTTTAAGCTCCTACAATGAGCAGTTCTTC. Protein product: CASSPLAPSTLSSYNEQFF.

The CDR3 DNA reads TGTGCCATCAGACAGGGAGGTGTAGGAGATACGCAGTATTTT. Translated, it gives CAIRQGGVGDTQYF. This chain links TRBV10-3 with TRBJ2-3, with D perhaps matching TRBD1 or TRBD2 (6 bases each). The V and J ends lost 6 bases and 5 bases respectively, with 15 bases between them. The germline V gene encodes CDR1 ENHRY and CDR2 SYGVKD. This CDR3 spans 14 amino acids.

The chain couples TRBV11-2 to TRBJ2-1, with TRBD2 matching 7 bases. This CDR3 region has 11 residues. With V trimmed by 4 bases and J by 12 bases, 3 bases remained unmatched. The germline V gene has CDR1 SGHAT and CDR2 FQNNGV. In nucleotides, the CDR3 is TGTGCCAGCAGCTCGGGACTACTGCAGTTCTTC. It codes for CASSSGLLQFF.

The chain employs TRBV7-9 and TRBJ2-7; the D gene is possibly TRBD2 (6 bases). CDR1 and CDR2 (germline): SEHNR, FQNEAQ (reference sequence). The CDR3 is made up of 13 amino acids. V lost 4 bases to trimming and J lost 9 bases, with 16 bases between them. The DNA of the CDR3 is TGTGCCAGCAGCTCGGGGCGGGGCGGAGGGCAGTACTTC. Protein: CASSSGRGGGQYF.

V and J are TRBV11-2 and TRBJ2-1; D is unresolved. Germline V gene data show CDR1 as SGHAT and CDR2 as FQNNGV. The germline V and J ends were trimmed by 5 bases and 8 bases, with 7 bases remaining between them. The CDR3 covers 11 residues. CDR3 sequence reads: CASSLIDEQFF. Written as DNA, the CDR3 is TGTGCCAGCAGCCTGATCGATGAGCAGTTCTTC.

The V gene is TRBV18, the J gene TRBJ2-5; 9 nucleotides match TRBD1. CDR3 length: 15 amino acids. Germline values: CDR1 KGHSH, CDR2 LQKENI. J was trimmed by 5 bases and V by 1 base; bases with no gene match: 5. The CDR3 region is CASSPLTGGRETQYF. The CDR3 nucleotides read TGTGCCAGCTCACCACTAACAGGGGGCCGGGAGACCCAGTACTTC.

This clone appeared a single time. The CDR3 loop is CATSRDSGRMSSYNEQFF. The CDR3 coding sequence is TGTGCCACCAGCAGAGACTCTGGGCGGATGAGCTCCTACAATGAGCAGTTCTTC. V gene TRBV15 combines with J gene TRBJ2-1; no clear D. The CDR3 spans 18 residues. Trimming pared 0 bases from V and 0 bases from J, leaving 15 bases between. Germline V lookup: CDR1 LNHNV, CDR2 YYDKDF (reference sequence).

The chain's CDR3 is CASSPLAGLNTGELFF. For the CDR3, the DNA is TGTGCCAGCTCACCACTAGCGGGTCTGAACACCGGGGAGCTGTTTTTT. The J gene is TRBJ2-2, the V gene TRBV18, with TRBD2 identical over 7 bases. From germline, CDR1 is KGHSH and CDR2 LQKENI. The length of the CDR3 is 16 residues. The trim removed 1 base at V and 1 base at J, leaving 3 bases unmatched.

V gene TRBV19 combines with J gene TRBJ1-5, with D uncertain. The germline V and J ends were trimmed by 5 bases and 3 bases, with 11 bases remaining between them. The CDR3 runs 14 residues. Germline assignment: CDR1 LNHDA and CDR2 SQIVND (reference sequence). The CDR3 region is CASSLRETNQPQHF. In DNA, the CDR3 is TGTGCCAGTAGTCTCAGAGAAACCAATCAGCCCCAGCATTTT.

In DNA, the CDR3 is TGTGCCATCAGTGAGGCGGCTAGCGCCCACTACGAGCAGTACTTC. Its protein product is CAISEAASAHYEQYF. The J gene is TRBJ2-7, the V gene TRBV10-3, with D maybe TRBD2 (6 bases). CDR1 ENHRY and CDR2 SYGVKD come from the germline V gene. There are 15 residues in the CDR3. Trimming pared 2 bases from V and 3 bases from J, leaving 14 bases between.

The J gene is TRBJ1-2, the V gene TRBV5-4; a possible D gene is TRBD1 (5 bases). The CDR3 totals 17 residues. Germline CDR1 is SGHNT and CDR2 is YYREEE (reference sequence). Trimming took off 0 bases at V and 5 bases at J, with 20 bases between the two ends. CDR3 sequence: CASSLVTGTGTAYGYTF. As DNA, the CDR3 is TGTGCCAGCAGCTTGGTCACCGGAACCGGGACGGCTTATGGCTACACCTTC.

V and J are TRBV6-6 and TRBJ2-1; 9 nucleotides match TRBD2. Germline loops: CDR1 MNHNY, CDR2 SVGAGI (reference sequence). The CDR3 totals 15 residues. Trimming took 5 bases from V and 8 from J; bases not matched to a gene: 10. The CDR3 DNA reads as TGTGCCAGCAGTCGAACGAGCGGGGGGAGGGATGAGCAGTTCTTC. This gives the protein CASSRTSGGRDEQFF.